This T cell receptor beta chain was sequenced in a study of graft-versus-host responses after intestinal transplantation (dated by TCRdb to about 2021). About the full investigation: The transplants that recipients received were multivisceral, liver-intestinal, or isolated intestinal. A peak of at least 4% donor T cells among recipient peripheral blood mononuclear cells was the definition used for donor T cell macrochimerism. After intestinal transplantation, graft-versus-host and host-versus-graft alloreactive T cell clones in the graft, circulation and bone marrow were tracked using bulk TCR-beta CDR3 sequencing. Rather than going through the commercial service, samples from a few later patients were sequenced in-house on an Illumina MiSeq and processed with MiXCR. A cohort of about 25 intestinal transplant recipients, including one retransplant, was enrolled, and 3 patients lacking pretransplant specimens were excluded. Alloreactive clones were identified by sequencing pre-transplant mixed lymphocyte reaction products and comparing them with unstimulated pre-transplant donor and recipient T cells. Every recipient was given anti-thymocyte globulin induction, followed by around three years of maintenance tacrolimus and steroids. Paper-wide results and their limitations: Conclusions were limited by the relatively low number and heterogeneity of intestinal transplant patients. High GvH to HvG T cell clonal ratios were observed in the allografts of patients with donor T cell macrochimerism. Early after transplant, peak levels of circulating GvH clones were associated with declines in HvG clones. GvH clones were detected in recipient bone marrow, and some appeared earlier in ileal mucosa or blood, consistent with an intestinal mucosal origin.

Deletion took 4 bases off V and 1 base off J, with a span of 9 bases between the germline ends. The germline V gene encodes CDR1 SGHKS and CDR2 YYEKEE (reference sequence). The CDR3 contains 14 residues, cysteine and phenylalanine counted. The only DNA kept is the CDR3, 42 bases in frame from the first base. Library preparation used the immunoSEQ multiplex PCR assay. For most patients, genomic DNA was subjected to high-throughput TCR-beta CDR3 sequencing by Adaptive Biotechnologies. Regarding the original processing steps: Adaptive's ImmunoSEQ software supplied the TCR sequencing data for under 20 patients, while MiXCR and VDJtools were used to process a few other patients. CDR3 nucleotide sequences shared by donor and recipient were removed because the origin of these sequences could not be assigned. To be classed as alloreactive, a clone needed at least 2-fold expansion over unstimulated cells and a minimum CFSE-low frequency of 0.002% (template counts) or 0.001% (read counts). Mappable clones were those detected in sequenced pre-transplant spleen, lymph node, or MLR CFSE-low populations of the donor or recipient. Cumulative frequency of alloreactive clones was calculated as a percentage of all sequences weighted by copy number. TCRdb re-hosts the immuneACCESS table, in-frame sequences only. Its copies lack some clones; in the studies checked, an unresolved V gene accounts for under half of them, and the cause for the rest is not known. V and J calls and clone size are copied from that table; D and trimming were computed from the DNA. The sample contains about 39,000 clones, 85% to 90% of them found a single time. The ten top clones hold around 6.9% of the sample.

Remarks on this clone: Its antigen target is currently unknown. Nothing much larger sits one base from this clone, and base qualities are not available.

In the first month after transplant, blood samples were collected up to 4 times, and after that at least monthly when available. The origin of this receptor is a human patient who received an intestinal transplant, so some T cells may come from the graft donor. This chain joins TRBV5-5 to TRBJ2-1; no D gene can be assigned with confidence. The source was PBMCs, collected 267 days after transplant. CDR3 sequence: CASSQLGSYNEQFF. Read as DNA, the sequence is TGTGCCAGCAGCCAGCTAGGGTCCTACAATGAGCAGTTCTTC.